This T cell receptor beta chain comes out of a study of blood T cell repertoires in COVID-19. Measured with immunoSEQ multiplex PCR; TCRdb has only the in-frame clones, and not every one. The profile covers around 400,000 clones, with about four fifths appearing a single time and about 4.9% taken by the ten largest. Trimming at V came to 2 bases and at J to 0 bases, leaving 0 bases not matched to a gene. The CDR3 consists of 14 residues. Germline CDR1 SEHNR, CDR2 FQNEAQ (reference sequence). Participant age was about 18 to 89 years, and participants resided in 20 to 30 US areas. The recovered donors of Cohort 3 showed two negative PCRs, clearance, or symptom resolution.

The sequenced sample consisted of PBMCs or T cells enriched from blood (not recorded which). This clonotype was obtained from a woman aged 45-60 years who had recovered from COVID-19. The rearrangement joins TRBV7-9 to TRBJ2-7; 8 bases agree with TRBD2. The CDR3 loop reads CASSLSGSSYEQYF. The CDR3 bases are TGTGCCAGCAGCTTAAGCGGGAGCTCCTACGAGCAGTACTTC.